The sequence of this TCR beta chain was determined in a study of T cell responses to AZD1222 COVID-19 vaccine. The data were produced by immunoSEQ multiplex PCR, yet TCRdb's version contains in-frame clones alone and is incomplete. The sample shows fewer than 75,000 clones, over 80% of them seen only once. V lost 3 bases and J lost 6, with 11 bases in between. This CDR3 has 12 residues. Germline loops: CDR1 SQVTM, CDR2 ANQGSEA. This specimen was peripheral blood, taken 28 days after the second dose of the MenACWY control vaccine. The TCR comes from an adult who received the MenACWY meningococcal vaccine as a control. This chain connects TRBV29-1 to TRBJ1-1; possible D gene TRBD1, 6 bases. The CDR3: CSVDGGLSEAFF. CDR3 DNA: TGCAGCGTTGACGGGGGGCTCTCTGAAGCTTTCTTT.